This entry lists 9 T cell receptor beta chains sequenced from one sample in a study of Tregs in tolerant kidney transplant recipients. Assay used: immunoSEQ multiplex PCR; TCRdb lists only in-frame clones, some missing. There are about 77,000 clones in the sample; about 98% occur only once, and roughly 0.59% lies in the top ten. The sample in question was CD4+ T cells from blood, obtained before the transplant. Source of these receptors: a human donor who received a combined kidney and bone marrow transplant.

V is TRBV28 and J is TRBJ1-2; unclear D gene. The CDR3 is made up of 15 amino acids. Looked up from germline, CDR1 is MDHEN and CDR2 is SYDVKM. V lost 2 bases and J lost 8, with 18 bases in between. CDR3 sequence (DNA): TGTGCCAGCAGTTTAGGTTTTTGGCCCCCCCCGGGCTACACCTTC. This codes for CASSLGFWPPPGYTF.

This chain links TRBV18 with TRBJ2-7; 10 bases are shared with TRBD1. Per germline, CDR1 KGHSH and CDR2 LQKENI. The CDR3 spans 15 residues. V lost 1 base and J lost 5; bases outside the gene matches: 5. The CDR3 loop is CASSPQFGTGDEQYF. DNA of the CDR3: TGTGCCAGCTCACCACAGTTCGGGACAGGGGACGAGCAGTACTTC.

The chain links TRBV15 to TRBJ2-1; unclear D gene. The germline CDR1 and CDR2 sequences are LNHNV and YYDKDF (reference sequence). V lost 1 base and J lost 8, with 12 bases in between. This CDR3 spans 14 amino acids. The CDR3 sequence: CATSRGPTQDEQFF. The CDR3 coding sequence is TGTGCCACCAGCAGAGGTCCGACCCAGGATGAGCAGTTCTTC.

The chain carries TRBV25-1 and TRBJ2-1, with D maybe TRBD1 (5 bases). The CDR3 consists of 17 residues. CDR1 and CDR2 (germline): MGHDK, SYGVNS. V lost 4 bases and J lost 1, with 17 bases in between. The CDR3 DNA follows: TGTGCCAGCAGTGGGAAAAAGGGGATGGGGTCCTACAATGAGCAGTTCTTC. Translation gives CASSGKKGMGSYNEQFF.

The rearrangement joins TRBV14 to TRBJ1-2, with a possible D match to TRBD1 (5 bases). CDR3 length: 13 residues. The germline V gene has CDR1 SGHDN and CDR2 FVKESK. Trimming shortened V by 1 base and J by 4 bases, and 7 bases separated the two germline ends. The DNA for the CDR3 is TGTGCCAGCAGCCAAGGCGACAGCTATGGCTACACCTTC. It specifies CASSQGDSYGYTF. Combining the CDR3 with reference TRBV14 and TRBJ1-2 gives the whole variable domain EAGVTQFPSHSVIEKGQTVTLRCDPISGHDNLYWYRRVMGKEIKFLLHFVKESKQDESGMPNNRFLAERTGGTYSTLKVQPAELEDSGVYFCASSQGDSYGYTFGSGTRLTVV.

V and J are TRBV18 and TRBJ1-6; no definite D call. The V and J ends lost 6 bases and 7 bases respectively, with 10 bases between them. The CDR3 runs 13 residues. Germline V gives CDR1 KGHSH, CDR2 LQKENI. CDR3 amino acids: CASSTTQNSPLHF. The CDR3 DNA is TGTGCCAGCTCTACCACCCAGAATTCACCCCTCCACTTT.

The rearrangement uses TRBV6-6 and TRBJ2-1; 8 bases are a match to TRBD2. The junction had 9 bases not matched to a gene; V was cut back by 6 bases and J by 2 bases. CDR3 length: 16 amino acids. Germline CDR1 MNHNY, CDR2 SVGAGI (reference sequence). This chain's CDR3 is CASSSAGAPAYNEQFF. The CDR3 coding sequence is TGTGCCAGCAGCTCAGCGGGAGCCCCCGCCTACAATGAGCAGTTCTTC.

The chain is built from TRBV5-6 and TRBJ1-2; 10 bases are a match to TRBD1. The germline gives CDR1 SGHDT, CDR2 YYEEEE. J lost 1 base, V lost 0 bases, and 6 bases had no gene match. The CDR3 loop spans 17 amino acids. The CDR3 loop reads CASSLGDRGSFNYGYTF. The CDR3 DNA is TGTGCCAGCAGCTTGGGGGACAGGGGCTCTTTTAACTATGGCTACACCTTC. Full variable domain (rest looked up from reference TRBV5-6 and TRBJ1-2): DAGVTQSPTHLIKTRGQQVTLRCSPKSGHDTVSWYQQALGQGPQFIFQYYEEEERQRGNFPDRFSGHQFPNYSSELNVNALLLGDSALYLCASSLGDRGSFNYGYTFGSGTRLTVV.

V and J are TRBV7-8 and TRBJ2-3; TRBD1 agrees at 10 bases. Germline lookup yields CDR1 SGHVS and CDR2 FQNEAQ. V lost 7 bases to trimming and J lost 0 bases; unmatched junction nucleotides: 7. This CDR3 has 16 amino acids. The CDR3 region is CASTKTGQGSTDTQYF. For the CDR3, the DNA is TGTGCCAGCACCAAGACGGGACAGGGGAGCACAGATACGCAGTATTTT.